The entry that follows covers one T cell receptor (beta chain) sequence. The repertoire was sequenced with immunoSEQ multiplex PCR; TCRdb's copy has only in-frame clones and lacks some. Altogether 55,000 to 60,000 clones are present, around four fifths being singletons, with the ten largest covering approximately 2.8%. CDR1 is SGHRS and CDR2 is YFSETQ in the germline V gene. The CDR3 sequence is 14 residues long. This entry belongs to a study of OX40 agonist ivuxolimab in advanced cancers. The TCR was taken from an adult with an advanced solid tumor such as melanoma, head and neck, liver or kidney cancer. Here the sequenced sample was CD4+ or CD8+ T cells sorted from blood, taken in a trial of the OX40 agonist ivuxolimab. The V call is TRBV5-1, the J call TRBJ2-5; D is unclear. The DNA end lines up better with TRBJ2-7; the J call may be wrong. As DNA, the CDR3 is TGCGCCAGCAGCCTATCTGACGCCTCGGACGAGCAGTACTTC. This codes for CASSLSDASDEQYF.